These T cell receptor beta chains were read from a single sample in a study of T cell repertoires in cytomegalovirus infection. TCRdb used MiXCR to reprocess the reads, holding one entry per CDR3 protein. The table lists 900,000 to 950,000 distinct CDR3 sequences, roughly a third of them singletons, with 13% in the top ten. No antigens are known for them. The specimen comprised cultured CD8+ T cells from PBMCs, sampled from culture after CMV antigen stimulation. The receptors come from a human donor in good health (CMV status not recorded). Some clones in this sample may be carry-over from other donors' samples. Each CDR3 is given with its conserved first and last residue. D genes are given only for firm matches. Expanded clones get a size class; other rows say once, few or many, or leave the size out.

D: .
size: .
V: TRBV4-1
J: TRBJ1-1
DNA: TGCGCCAGCAGCCAAGAGGGCCCGCTCATGAACACTGAAGCTTTCTTT
CDR3: CASSQEGPLMNTEAFF

D: TRBD2
size: many
V: TRBV7-8
J: TRBJ2-3
DNA: TGTGCCAGCAACGGGGGGGCCCCAGATACGCAGTATTTT
CDR3: CASNGGAPDTQYF

D: TRBD1
size: .
V: TRBV6-5
J: TRBJ1-4
DNA: TGTGCCAGCAGTTACTCCTTGGACAGGGACGAAAAACTGTTTTTT
CDR3: CASSYSLDRDEKLFF

D: .
size: many
V: TRBV11-1
J: TRBJ2-2
DNA: TGTGCCAGCAGCTTAATGGACAAGAACACCGGGGAGCTGTTTTTT
CDR3: CASSLMDKNTGELFF

D: .
size: few
V: TRBV5-4
J: TRBJ2-7
DNA: TGTGCCAGCAGCTTATTTAACAGGGAAGAGCAGTACTTC
CDR3: CASSLFNREEQYF

D: .
size: .
V: TRBV5-8
J: TRBJ2-2
DNA: TGTGCCAGCAGCTTGATGGCCTCCGGCACCGGGGAGCTGTTTTTT
CDR3: CASSLMASGTGELFF

D: TRBD2
size: .
V: TRBV6-6
J: TRBJ2-1
DNA: TGTGCCAGCAGTTACGACGGGGGAGGGAATGAGCAGTTCTTC
CDR3: CASSYDGGGNEQFF

D: .
size: .
V: TRBV20-1
J: TRBJ2-3
DNA: TGCAGTGCCCCGGTCCTGTTATGGGATACGCAGTATTTT
CDR3: CSAPVLLWDTQYF

D: .
size: .
V: TRBV7-9
J: TRBJ2-5
DNA: TGTGCCAGCAGCTTCTTAGATGTTGGGGGCCCTTATTACCAAGAGACCCAGTACTTC
CDR3: CASSFLDVGGPYYQETQYF

D: .
size: .
V: TRBV6-1
J: TRBJ1-4
DNA: TGTGCCAGCAGTGAAAGTTCCGCAGGGTACGTTGGTAATGAAAAACTGTTTTTT
CDR3: CASSESSAGYVGNEKLFF

D: TRBD1
size: few
V: TRBV19
J: TRBJ2-1
DNA: TGTGCCAGTAGTCCACTGGGACAGAATGAGCAGTTCTTC
CDR3: CASSPLGQNEQFF

D: .
size: few
V: TRBV12-3/TRBV12-4
J: TRBJ2-7
DNA: TGTGCCAGCAGTTTAAGCGTTACCTACGGCGAGCAGTACTTC
CDR3: CASSLSVTYGEQYF

D: .
size: .
V: TRBV27
J: TRBJ2-3
DNA: TGTGCCAGCAGCTACCTCGGGTACGGGCCACTGGCCGATACGCAGTATTTT
CDR3: CASSYLGYGPLADTQYF

D: .
size: .
V: TRBV15
J: TRBJ2-5
DNA: TGTGCCACCAGCACACGAGGGGAAGCCCAAGAGACCCAGTACTTC
CDR3: CATSTRGEAQETQYF

D: .
size: .
V: TRBV7-9
J: TRBJ1-5
DNA: TGTGCCAGCAGCTTGGAAGGGGGGGGAAGTCAGCCCCAGCATTTT
CDR3: CASSLEGGGSQPQHF

D: .
size: .
V: TRBV6-2/TRBV6-3
J: TRBJ1-1
DNA: TGTGCCAGCAGACCCCCATGGAGGGATGTCACTGAAGCTTTCTTT
CDR3: CASRPPWRDVTEAFF

D: .
size: .
V: TRBV12-3/TRBV12-4
J: TRBJ2-5
DNA: TGTGCCAGCAGTTCCTATGACCTAGGGGGGACCCAGTACTTC
CDR3: CASSSYDLGGTQYF

D: .
size: .
V: TRBV19
J: TRBJ2-1
DNA: TGTGCCAGTAGTATTGGCAGCATGCAGTTCTTC
CDR3: CASSIGSMQFF

D: TRBD2
size: .
V: TRBV27
J: TRBJ2-3
DNA: TGTGCCAGCAGTCTCCTCCGAGCGGGAGCCTCAGATACGCAGTATTTT
CDR3: CASSLLRAGASDTQYF

D: TRBD1
size: few
V: TRBV19
J: TRBJ1-2
DNA: TGTGCCAGTAGTATTTCCGGGACAGCCTATGGCTACACCTTC
CDR3: CASSISGTAYGYTF

D: TRBD1
size: .
V: TRBV13
J: TRBJ2-5
DNA: TGTGCCAGCAGCTACCTCACACAGGGGGCTGTGGAGACCCAGTACTTC
CDR3: CASSYLTQGAVETQYF

D: TRBD1
size: .
V: TRBV5-4
J: TRBJ2-7
DNA: TGTGCCAGCAGCTTTAGCAGGGGGCAGTACGAGCAGTACTTC
CDR3: CASSFSRGQYEQYF

D: .
size: .
V: TRBV27
J: TRBJ1-4
DNA: TGTGCCAGCAGTACCCGACACGCAACTAATGAAAAACTGTTTTTT
CDR3: CASSTRHATNEKLFF

D: .
size: many
V: TRBV12-3/TRBV12-4
J: TRBJ2-5
DNA: TGTGCCAGCAGTTTAGCGCAGGGTCACCGAGGGGAGACCCAGTACTTC
CDR3: CASSLAQGHRGETQYF

D: .
size: .
V: TRBV6-2/TRBV6-3
J: TRBJ2-5
DNA: TGTGTCAGCAGAGACAGCCGTGAGACCCAGTACTTC
CDR3: CVSRDSRETQYF

D: .
size: .
V: TRBV27
J: TRBJ1-1
DNA: TGTGCCAGCAAGAGTCATAGTTCAAACACTGAAGCTTTCTTT
CDR3: CASKSHSSNTEAFF

D: TRBD2
size: many
V: TRBV7-2
J: TRBJ2-1
DNA: TGTGCCAGCAAGCGGGGGGGTGAAAACAATGAGCAGTTCTTC
CDR3: CASKRGGENNEQFF

D: TRBD2
size: many
V: TRBV6-5
J: TRBJ2-3
DNA: TGTGCCAGCAGTTACCTGCAAATGGGACTAGCGGACACAGATACGCAGTATTTT
CDR3: CASSYLQMGLADTDTQYF

D: TRBD2
size: .
V: TRBV7-7
J: TRBJ2-5
DNA: TGTGCTAGCAGCTCGGGACTAGCGACCATACCTACTCAAGAGACCCAGTACTTC
CDR3: CASSSGLATIPTQETQYF

D: TRBD1
size: few
V: TRBV27
J: TRBJ1-1
DNA: TGTGCCAGCAGTCTGGGACAGGGAGTGAGAGCTTTCTTT
CDR3: CASSLGQGVRAFF

D: .
size: .
V: TRBV12-5
J: TRBJ1-3
DNA: TGTGCTAGTGGTTTCCTGACGGACCACTCTGGAAACACCATATATTTT
CDR3: CASGFLTDHSGNTIYF

D: .
size: .
V: TRBV19
J: TRBJ1-6
DNA: TGTGCCAGTAGCCCTGCGGGACATTATAATTCACCCCTCCACTTT
CDR3: CASSPAGHYNSPLHF

D: TRBD1
size: .
V: TRBV7-9
J: TRBJ1-4
DNA: TGTGCCAGCAGCTCCCCGACAGGGCGGGATGAAAAACTGTTTTTT
CDR3: CASSSPTGRDEKLFF

D: .
size: .
V: TRBV19
J: TRBJ1-2
DNA: TGTGCCAGTAGTATCGAAGGAGGGGGCTATGGCTACACCTTC
CDR3: CASSIEGGGYGYTF

D: .
size: few
V: TRBV27
J: TRBJ1-6
DNA: TGTGCCAGCAGTTTATACCCGACTTGGGATTCACCCCTCCACTTT
CDR3: CASSLYPTWDSPLHF

D: TRBD1
size: .
V: TRBV5-1
J: TRBJ1-1
DNA: TGCGCCAGCAGCACGGGACAGGCGTCGCCTGAAGCTTTCTTT
CDR3: CASSTGQASPEAFF

D: .
size: many
V: TRBV28
J: TRBJ2-1
DNA: TGTGCCAGCACCCTCAAACTTTCCGGGGTAGTCTATCCCTACAATGAGCAGTTCTTC
CDR3: CASTLKLSGVVYPYNEQFF

D: .
size: .
V: TRBV6-8
J: TRBJ1-2
DNA: TGTGCCAGCAGTTACCTGGGGAGTTCGAACTATGGCTACACCTTC
CDR3: CASSYLGSSNYGYTF

D: .
size: many
V: TRBV11-2
J: TRBJ2-1
DNA: TGTGCCAGCAGTGTGACCTACAATGAGCAGTTCTTC
CDR3: CASSVTYNEQFF

D: .
size: few
V: TRBV5-1
J: TRBJ2-7
DNA: TGCGCCAGCAGTGCAAGGGGAGGCCCCTACGAGCAGTACTTC
CDR3: CASSARGGPYEQYF

D: TRBD1
size: .
V: TRBV28
J: TRBJ1-2
DNA: TGTGCCAGCAGTCAACTCGGGACAGGGATTGTCAACTATGGCTACACCTTC
CDR3: CASSQLGTGIVNYGYTF

D: TRBD2
size: .
V: TRBV12-3/TRBV12-4
J: TRBJ2-1
DNA: TGTGCCAGCAAACTAGCGGGGGGGCGAGGAAGGGTAGGCAATGAGCAGTTCTTC
CDR3: CASKLAGGRGRVGNEQFF

D: TRBD2
size: .
V: TRBV4-2
J: TRBJ2-5
DNA: TGTGCCAGCAGCCACGAAGGGACTAGGTGGGAGACCCAGTACTTC
CDR3: CASSHEGTRWETQYF

D: .
size: few
V: TRBV27
J: TRBJ2-1
DNA: TGTGCCAGCAGTTTCCCTGGGACCAACAATGAGCAGTTCTTC
CDR3: CASSFPGTNNEQFF

D: .
size: few
V: TRBV4-1
J: TRBJ2-1
DNA: TGCGCCAGCAGCCAAGAATCGGGTCTAAGCTCCTACAATGAGCAGTTCTTC
CDR3: CASSQESGLSSYNEQFF

D: .
size: .
V: TRBV27
J: TRBJ2-1
DNA: TGTGCCAGCAGTCGGTCGAGCGGTGGACTTTACAATGAGCAGTTCTTC
CDR3: CASSRSSGGLYNEQFF

D: TRBD2
size: .
V: TRBV6-1
J: TRBJ2-5
DNA: TGTGTCAGCACACAGTTGGGACTAGCGGGACCTGAGGGCCAGTACTTC
CDR3: CVSTQLGLAGPEGQYF

D: TRBD1
size: .
V: TRBV27
J: TRBJ2-7
DNA: TGTGCCAGCAGTTTGGGACAGGGGGCGCGAGAGCAGTACTTC
CDR3: CASSLGQGAREQYF

D: TRBD1
size: .
V: TRBV20-1
J: TRBJ1-5
DNA: TGCAGCTCGACAGGGGTTAGCAATCAGCCCCAGCATTTT
CDR3: CSSTGVSNQPQHF

D: .
size: once
V: TRBV6-8
J: TRBJ1-1
DNA: TGTGCCAGCAGTTACTCGATGGCCTCGGTGAACACTGAAGCTTTCTTT
CDR3: CASSYSMASVNTEAFF